This TCR beta chain comes out of a study of cytomegalovirus exposure and HLA in healthy donors. Study-wide results and limits: In a later analysis, TCR beta V- and J-gene trimming showed a link to a missense DCLRE1C variant. An assumption of roughly uniform sequencing depth across donors underlay the presence/absence analyses. CMV serostatus was the only immune exposure information that was available.

This clone has a single count. Antigen: not known. The donors comprised healthy bone marrow donors. V shed 1 base and J shed 4 bases, with 13 bases lying between them. The CDR3 has 15 amino acids. Germline V lookup: CDR1 SGHAT, CDR2 FQNNGV. This PCR relied on a set of 60 Vbeta primers and 13 Jbeta primers. The method was immunoSEQ multiplex PCR; TCRdb's version includes in-frame clones alone and lacks a portion of them. The sample includes around 200,000 clones, roughly four fifths of them seen just once. V is TRBV11-2 and J is TRBJ1-2, with D possibly being TRBD1 (6 bases). Sequenced sample: PBMCs. This TCR came from a man between 50 and 59 years old in good health and CMV-seronegative. The chain's CDR3 is CASSLAGGRSYGYTF. The CDR3 nucleotides read TGTGCCAGCAGCTTAGCGGGGGGGCGCTCCTATGGCTACACCTTC.